Each of the 9 T cell receptor beta chains below was sequenced from the same sample in a study of graft-versus-host responses after intestinal transplantation. The protocol was immunoSEQ multiplex PCR, while the TCRdb copy is restricted to in-frame clones and leaves out a portion. The data contain 150,000 or so clones, 85% to 95% of them singletons. Their antigens are not known. The source material was unstimulated CD4+ T cells sorted from spleen or lymph node cells, sampled before intestinal transplant. These receptors were taken from a human donor who received an intestinal transplant.

This chain connects TRBV7-6 to TRBJ1-1; a possible D gene is TRBD1 (5 bases). Per the germline V gene, CDR1 is SGHVS and CDR2 is FNYEAQ. This CDR3 region has 14 residues. Trimming cost V 1 base and J 3 bases, with 9 bases left between them. CDR3 DNA sequence: TGTGCCAGCAGCTTAGGGACATGGGACACTGAAGCTTTCTTT. Translating gives CASSLGTWDTEAFF. Based on the CDR3 plus reference TRBV7-6 and TRBJ1-1, the full variable domain is GAGVSQSPRYKVTKRGQDVALRCDPISGHVSLYWYRQALGQGPEFLTYFNYEAQQDKSGLPNDRFSAERPEGSISTLTIQRTEQRDSAMYRCASSLGTWDTEAFFGQGTRLTVV.

The chain employs TRBV18 and TRBJ2-1, with D perhaps TRBD2 (5 bases). Per the germline V gene, CDR1 is KGHSH and CDR2 is LQKENI. V was clipped by 3 bases and J by 10 bases, with 16 bases between them. The CDR3 loop spans 14 amino acids. CDR3 amino acids: CASSPSTLPGEQFF. CDR3 sequence (DNA): TGTGCCAGCTCACCCTCGACACTCCCGGGGGAGCAGTTCTTC.

The V call is TRBV18, the J call TRBJ1-5, with D possibly TRBD1 on 5 matching bases. The CDR3 runs 16 residues. Germline CDR1 KGHSH, CDR2 LQKENI. The ends were cut back, 1 base at V and 3 bases at J, with 13 bases in the middle. The CDR3 spells CASSPRAGSSNQPQHF. In DNA form, the CDR3 reads TGTGCCAGCTCACCACGGGCAGGGTCTTCCAATCAGCCCCAGCATTTT.

The V call is TRBV28, the J call TRBJ2-1; 7 positions agree with TRBD2. Germline CDR1 reads MDHEN; CDR2 reads SYDVKM. V was pared by 4 bases and J by 7 bases, with 4 bases of the junction left unmatched. This CDR3 comprises 13 residues. For the CDR3, the DNA is TGTGCCAGCAGTTCCCGGACTAGAAATGAGCAGTTCTTC. Translation: CASSSRTRNEQFF.

This sequence joins TRBV29-1 and TRBJ2-5; D ambiguous. The V gene lost 4 bases and the J gene lost 1 base, with 4 bases spanning the gap. This CDR3 has 11 amino acids. Germline V gene lookup returns CDR1 SQVTM and CDR2 ANQGSEA. CDR3 DNA: TGCAGCGTTGTACCCCAAGAGACCCAGTACTTC. Its translation is CSVVPQETQYF.

The chain has TRBV7-9 and TRBJ2-1; TRBD2 is a possible D gene (6 bases). V dropped 1 base and J dropped 8 bases, with 18 bases sitting between them. The CDR3 contains 16 residues. CDR1 and CDR2 (germline): SEHNR, FQNEAQ (reference sequence). CDR3 in amino acids: CASSLVFGGDVDEQFF. In DNA form, the CDR3 reads TGTGCCAGCAGCTTAGTGTTCGGGGGAGATGTCGATGAGCAGTTCTTC.

J is TRBJ2-1 and V is TRBV30; possibly TRBD2 for D (5 bases). CDR3 size: 14 residues. Per the germline V gene, CDR1 is GTSNPN and CDR2 is SVGIG (reference sequence). V was clipped by 7 bases and J by 0 bases, with 13 bases between them. This CDR3 is CALPGGGSYNEQFF. The CDR3 DNA is TGTGCCTTGCCCGGCGGAGGCTCCTACAATGAGCAGTTCTTC.

The chain recombines TRBV2 with TRBJ2-1; 8 nucleotides align to TRBD2. The CDR3 length is 14 residues. The J segment lost 9 bases and the V segment lost 7 bases, leaving 11 bases of the junction unmatched. Germline CDR1 reads SNHLY; CDR2 reads FYNNEI. The CDR3 loop is CASTQKRERSEQFF. In nucleotides, the CDR3 is TGTGCCAGCACCCAGAAGCGGGAGAGGAGTGAGCAGTTCTTC.

As DNA, the CDR3 is TGTGCCAGCAGCTTAGGACAGGGCACCGGGGAGCTGTTTTTT. Translating it yields CASSLGQGTGELFF. The chain links TRBV7-7 to TRBJ2-2; TRBD1 matches 7 bases. Losses at the gene ends were 1 base for V and 4 bases for J; bases not matched to a gene: 0. The CDR3 spans 14 residues. Germline loops: CDR1 SSHAT, CDR2 FNYEAQ (reference sequence).